Listed below are T cell receptor beta chains from one sample, sequenced in a study of technical replicates of blood from a handful of donors. Sequencing was performed with immunoSEQ multiplex PCR; in TCRdb, only in-frame clones are kept and a portion is missing. The repertoire holds 70,000 to 75,000 clones, with 95% as singletons. Sequencing input: T cells isolated from PBMCs. The receptors stem from a human donor in good health. Each CDR3 is given with its conserved first and last residue. A D gene is named only where the DNA matches it firmly. Only some rows state a clone size, as once, few, many or a class for expanded clones.

abundance: -; j_gene: TRBJ2-1; v_gene: TRBV11-2; d_gene: TRBD1; CDR3aa: CASSSRDREKNEQFF; CDR3nt: TGTGCCAGCAGCTCCCGGGACAGGGAGAAGAATGAGCAGTTCTTC
abundance: -; j_gene: TRBJ2-7; v_gene: TRBV19; d_gene: TRBD2; CDR3aa: CASSPFGGAYYEQYF; CDR3nt: TGTGCCAGTAGCCCGTTCGGGGGGGCCTACTACGAGCAGTACTTC
abundance: -; j_gene: TRBJ2-3; v_gene: TRBV5-4; d_gene: TRBD2; CDR3aa: CASSSRLAGAGGTDTQYF; CDR3nt: TGTGCCAGCAGCTCACGACTAGCGGGAGCTGGAGGCACAGATACGCAGTATTTT
abundance: -; j_gene: TRBJ2-3; v_gene: TRBV10-1; d_gene: TRBD2; CDR3aa: CASSGGLAGGTDTQYF; CDR3nt: TGCGCCAGCAGCGGGGGACTAGCGGGAGGGACAGATACGCAGTATTTT
abundance: -; j_gene: TRBJ1-1; v_gene: TRBV18; d_gene: -; CDR3aa: CASSLGTLNTEAFF; CDR3nt: TGTGCCAGCTCCCTTGGGACATTGAACACTGAAGCTTTCTTT
abundance: -; j_gene: TRBJ1-1; v_gene: TRBV7-2; d_gene: -; CDR3aa: CASSLPQGWGTEAFF; CDR3nt: TGTGCCAGCAGCTTACCGCAGGGATGGGGCACTGAAGCTTTCTTT
abundance: once; j_gene: TRBJ1-2; v_gene: TRBV7-8; d_gene: TRBD1; CDR3aa: CASSLTGQVYGYTF; CDR3nt: TGTGCCAGCAGCTTGACCGGACAGGTCTATGGCTACACCTTC
abundance: -; j_gene: TRBJ1-1; v_gene: TRBV6-6; d_gene: -; CDR3aa: CASRPPDQLRAEAFF; CDR3nt: TGTGCCAGCAGACCCCCAGACCAACTGAGGGCTGAAGCTTTCTTT
abundance: -; j_gene: TRBJ2-5; v_gene: TRBV6-6; d_gene: TRBD2; CDR3aa: CASRKLFAGVQETQYF; CDR3nt: TGTGCCAGCAGAAAGCTGTTTGCGGGAGTCCAAGAGACCCAGTACTTC
abundance: -; j_gene: TRBJ1-2; v_gene: TRBV4-1; d_gene: -; CDR3aa: CASSQGLELYGYTF; CDR3nt: TGCGCCAGCAGCCAAGGTCTAGAGCTCTATGGCTACACCTTC
abundance: once; j_gene: TRBJ2-5; v_gene: TRBV7-9; d_gene: -; CDR3aa: CASTRQVTQETQYF; CDR3nt: TGTGCCAGCACCCGCCAAGTGACACAAGAGACCCAGTACTTC
abundance: -; j_gene: TRBJ2-2; v_gene: TRBV5-6; d_gene: -; CDR3aa: CASSPEMGGNTGELFF; CDR3nt: TGTGCCAGCAGCCCCGAGATGGGGGGGAACACCGGGGAGCTGTTTTTT
abundance: -; j_gene: TRBJ1-1; v_gene: TRBV28; d_gene: -; CDR3aa: CASSLLGRDTEAFF; CDR3nt: TGTGCCAGCAGTTTATTGGGCAGGGACACTGAAGCTTTCTTT
abundance: -; j_gene: TRBJ2-3; v_gene: TRBV5-1; d_gene: TRBD1; CDR3aa: CASSLYPDRVDTQYF; CDR3nt: TGCGCCAGCAGCTTGTACCCAGACAGGGTGGATACGCAGTATTTT
abundance: -; j_gene: TRBJ2-3; v_gene: TRBV29-1; d_gene: TRBD2; CDR3aa: CSVEWGGPTDTQYF; CDR3nt: TGCAGCGTTGAGTGGGGAGGGCCGACAGATACGCAGTATTTT
abundance: -; j_gene: TRBJ1-1; v_gene: TRBV5-1; d_gene: -; CDR3aa: CASSLEISRVFYAFF; CDR3nt: TGCGCCAGCAGCTTGGAGATTAGCAGGGTGTTCTATGCTTTCTTT
abundance: -; j_gene: TRBJ2-7; v_gene: TRBV18; d_gene: TRBD1; CDR3aa: CASSPGQGVAYEQYF; CDR3nt: TGTGCCAGCTCACCGGGACAGGGGGTTGCCTACGAGCAGTACTTC
abundance: -; j_gene: TRBJ2-5; v_gene: TRBV5-5; d_gene: -; CDR3aa: CASSSDPDPTGAQYF; CDR3nt: TGTGCCAGCAGCTCTGACCCGGATCCGACGGGGGCCCAGTACTTC
abundance: -; j_gene: TRBJ2-1; v_gene: TRBV15; d_gene: TRBD2; CDR3aa: CATSRDAAGGNEQFF; CDR3nt: TGTGCCACCAGCAGAGATGCAGCGGGAGGTAATGAGCAGTTCTTC
abundance: -; j_gene: TRBJ2-7; v_gene: TRBV6-1; d_gene: -; CDR3aa: CASTTAVYEQYF; CDR3nt: TGTGCCAGCACGACAGCCGTCTACGAGCAGTACTTC
abundance: -; j_gene: TRBJ1-2; v_gene: TRBV5-1; d_gene: TRBD1; CDR3aa: CASSSARGTGEYGYTF; CDR3nt: TGCGCCAGCAGCTCGGCTCGAGGGACAGGGGAATATGGCTACACCTTC
abundance: -; j_gene: TRBJ2-3; v_gene: TRBV7-2; d_gene: -; CDR3aa: CASSLAEGSDTQYF; CDR3nt: TGTGCCAGCAGCTTAGCGGAGGGCTCAGATACGCAGTATTTT
abundance: -; j_gene: TRBJ2-1; v_gene: TRBV10-1; d_gene: TRBD2; CDR3aa: CASSRTSGGYEQFF; CDR3nt: TGCGCCAGCAGCCGGACTAGCGGGGGCTATGAGCAGTTCTTC
abundance: -; j_gene: TRBJ1-1; v_gene: TRBV6-5; d_gene: -; CDR3aa: CASRLPDSTEAFF; CDR3nt: TGTGCCAGCAGGCTACCCGACAGCACTGAAGCTTTCTTT
abundance: -; j_gene: TRBJ2-7; v_gene: TRBV7-9; d_gene: TRBD1; CDR3aa: CASSSHRDRGRVYEQYF; CDR3nt: TGTGCCAGCAGCTCACACCGGGACAGGGGCAGGGTGTACGAGCAGTACTTC
abundance: -; j_gene: TRBJ2-7; v_gene: TRBV7-3; d_gene: -; CDR3aa: CASSLGLSYEQYF; CDR3nt: TGTGCCAGCAGCCTGGGACTGTCCTACGAGCAGTACTTC
abundance: -; j_gene: TRBJ2-1; v_gene: TRBV27; d_gene: TRBD2; CDR3aa: CASSLYLAGLYNEQFF; CDR3nt: TGTGCCAGCAGTTTATACCTAGCGGGGCTCTACAATGAGCAGTTCTTC
abundance: once; j_gene: TRBJ2-5; v_gene: TRBV7-7; d_gene: -; CDR3aa: CASSLELGETQYF; CDR3nt: TGTGCCAGCAGCTTAGAGCTAGGAGAGACCCAGTACTTC
abundance: -; j_gene: TRBJ2-3; v_gene: TRBV28; d_gene: -; CDR3aa: CASSTDTITQYF; CDR3nt: TGTGCCAGCAGTACCGACACAATTACGCAGTATTTT
abundance: -; j_gene: TRBJ1-1; v_gene: TRBV5-6; d_gene: -; CDR3aa: CASSLRESGVAIF; CDR3nt: TGTGCCAGCAGCTTGCGGGAATCAGGAGTTGCGATCTTT
abundance: -; j_gene: TRBJ1-2; v_gene: TRBV5-1; d_gene: -; CDR3aa: CASSFNRHYGYTF; CDR3nt: TGCGCCAGCAGCTTCAACAGGCACTATGGCTACACCTTC
abundance: once; j_gene: TRBJ2-5; v_gene: TRBV10-3; d_gene: TRBD1; CDR3aa: CAISEPLTGGGETQYF; CDR3nt: TGTGCCATCAGTGAGCCGTTGACAGGGGGCGGTGAGACCCAGTACTTC
abundance: -; j_gene: TRBJ2-3; v_gene: TRBV15; d_gene: -; CDR3aa: CATSRGQAASTDTQYF; CDR3nt: TGTGCCACCAGCAGAGGGCAAGCGGCTAGCACAGATACGCAGTATTTT
abundance: -; j_gene: TRBJ2-1; v_gene: TRBV4-1; d_gene: TRBD2; CDR3aa: CASSPRAGLAGGHHNEQFF; CDR3nt: TGCGCCAGCAGCCCCCGCGCTGGCCTAGCGGGAGGGCATCACAATGAGCAGTTCTTC
abundance: -; j_gene: TRBJ2-2; v_gene: TRBV28; d_gene: -; CDR3aa: CASSSRTAANTGELFF; CDR3nt: TGTGCCAGCAGTTCCCGGACTGCTGCGAACACCGGGGAGCTGTTTTTT
abundance: once; j_gene: TRBJ2-7; v_gene: TRBV4-1; d_gene: TRBD2; CDR3aa: CASSQPTSGRYEQYF; CDR3nt: TGCGCCAGCAGCCAACCGACTAGCGGGAGGTACGAGCAGTACTTC
abundance: -; j_gene: TRBJ2-7; v_gene: TRBV7-2; d_gene: TRBD2; CDR3aa: CASSLTGTSGPYEQYF; CDR3nt: TGTGCCAGCAGCTTAACCGGGACTAGCGGTCCCTACGAGCAGTACTTC
abundance: -; j_gene: TRBJ1-2; v_gene: TRBV30; d_gene: -; CDR3aa: CAWSGRLGAPHMNGYTF; CDR3nt: TGTGCCTGGAGTGGGAGATTAGGGGCCCCTCATATGAATGGCTACACCTTC
abundance: -; j_gene: TRBJ2-7; v_gene: TRBV27; d_gene: TRBD1; CDR3aa: CASKLNRGEYYEQYF; CDR3nt: TGTGCCAGCAAGTTAAACAGGGGAGAATACTACGAGCAGTACTTC
abundance: -; j_gene: TRBJ1-2; v_gene: TRBV27; d_gene: -; CDR3aa: CASSWAGNYGYTF; CDR3nt: TGTGCCAGCAGTTGGGCTGGGAACTATGGCTACACCTTC
abundance: -; j_gene: TRBJ1-4; v_gene: TRBV28; d_gene: -; CDR3aa: CASSFQQYNEKLFF; CDR3nt: TGTGCCAGCAGTTTTCAACAGTATAATGAAAAACTGTTTTTT
abundance: -; j_gene: TRBJ2-2; v_gene: TRBV7-9; d_gene: TRBD1; CDR3aa: CASSFPDRVNTGELFF; CDR3nt: TGTGCCAGCAGCTTCCCGGACAGGGTCAACACCGGGGAGCTGTTTTTT